A selection of T cell receptor beta chains follows, all from one sample in a study of blood T cell repertoires in COVID-19. Sequencing used immunoSEQ multiplex PCR; TCRdb keeps in-frame clones, though not all of them. The sample lists tens of thousands of clones, 80% occurring once. Specimen: peripheral blood. These TCRs come from a man in his fifties or sixties with active or convalescent COVID-19. Both conserved end residues are part of each CDR3. D genes are given only for firm matches. The size entry is marked missing in some rows and otherwise reads once, few, many or a size class.

abundance: few; j_gene: TRBJ2-7; d_gene: TRBD2; v_gene: TRBV7-2; CDR3aa: CASSQRGGGAYEQYF; CDR3nt: TGTGCCAGCAGCCAGAGGGGCGGGGGGGCTTACGAGCAGTACTTC
abundance: NA; j_gene: TRBJ2-3; d_gene: TRBD1; v_gene: TRBV18; CDR3aa: CASAGTGGPGTQYF; CDR3nt: TGTGCCAGCGCTGGGACAGGGGGACCGGGGACGCAGTATTTT
abundance: once; j_gene: TRBJ1-5; d_gene: NA; v_gene: TRBV7-2; CDR3aa: CASSLQGRNQPQHF; CDR3nt: TGTGCCAGCAGCTTACAGGGTAGGAATCAGCCCCAGCATTTT
abundance: NA; j_gene: TRBJ2-5; d_gene: TRBD1; v_gene: TRBV5-4; CDR3aa: CASSSGQGAHQETQYF; CDR3nt: TGTGCCAGCAGCTCGGGACAGGGGGCCCACCAAGAGACCCAGTACTTC
abundance: NA; j_gene: TRBJ2-7; d_gene: NA; v_gene: TRBV9; CDR3aa: CASNRGSSYEQYF; CDR3nt: TGTGCCAGCAACCGAGGGAGTTCCTACGAGCAGTACTTC
abundance: NA; j_gene: TRBJ1-1; d_gene: TRBD1; v_gene: TRBV29-1; CDR3aa: CSVFDRGRTEAFF; CDR3nt: TGCAGCGTTTTCGACAGGGGCCGGACTGAAGCTTTCTTT
abundance: NA; j_gene: TRBJ1-1; d_gene: NA; v_gene: TRBV4-3; CDR3aa: CASSQGLFTEAFF; CDR3nt: TGCGCCAGCAGCCAGGGGCTCTTCACTGAAGCTTTCTTT
abundance: NA; j_gene: TRBJ2-5; d_gene: TRBD2; v_gene: TRBV11-2; CDR3aa: CASRPRGGYETQYF; CDR3nt: TGTGCCAGCCGCCCGCGGGGGGGCTATGAGACCCAGTACTTC
abundance: NA; j_gene: TRBJ2-6; d_gene: TRBD1; v_gene: TRBV19; CDR3aa: CASSPQTGGSSGANVLTF; CDR3nt: TGTGCCAGTAGTCCCCAGACAGGGGGCTCCTCTGGGGCCAACGTCCTGACTTTC
abundance: NA; j_gene: TRBJ2-1; d_gene: TRBD2; v_gene: TRBV10-3; CDR3aa: CAISEGAGGPGYNEQFF; CDR3nt: TGTGCCATCAGTGAAGGAGCGGGGGGGCCAGGCTACAATGAGCAGTTCTTC